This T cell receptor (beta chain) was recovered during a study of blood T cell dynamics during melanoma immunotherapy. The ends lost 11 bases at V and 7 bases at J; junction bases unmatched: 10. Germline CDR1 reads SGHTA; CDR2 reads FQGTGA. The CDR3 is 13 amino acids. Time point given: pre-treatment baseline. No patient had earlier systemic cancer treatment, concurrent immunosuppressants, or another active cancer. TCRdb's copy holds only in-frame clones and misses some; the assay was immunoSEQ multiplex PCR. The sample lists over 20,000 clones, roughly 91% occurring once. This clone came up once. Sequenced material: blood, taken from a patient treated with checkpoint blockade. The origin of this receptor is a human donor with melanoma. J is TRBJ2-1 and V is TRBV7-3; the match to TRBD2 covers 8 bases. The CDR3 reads CASSGGARNEQFF. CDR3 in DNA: TGTGCCTCCTCCGGGGGGGCCCGGAATGAGCAGTTCTTC.